A few counts support the clone carrying this T cell receptor beta chain. Its target is unknown. Trimming removed 3 bases at V and 3 bases at J, with 12 bases between. The CDR3 totals 14 residues. Germline V lookup: CDR1 MNHNS, CDR2 SASEGT. Sample barcodes and UMIs were carried by the TCR alpha and TCR beta cDNA libraries that 5'RACE generated with constant-segment primers. Each CDR3 protein gets one entry after TCRdb re-called the 5' RACE reads with MiXCR. The sample shows about 130,000 distinct CDR3 sequences, over 15% of them seen only once. This record comes from a study of T-cell memory formation after mild COVID-19. For the study at large: TCR clusters were mostly confined to one donor each. General study points: Unconfirmed was the SARS-CoV-2 specificity of second-wave clones that peaked on day 37. Balance between CD4 and CD8 was seen in clones contracting day 15 to 85, and a CD4+ lean was seen in later expanders.

The chain recombines TRBV6-1 with TRBJ2-7; the D gene is possibly TRBD1 (6 bases). The sequence was collected from a man between 18 and 29 years old who had mild COVID-19 (a few samples of this study predate the infection). Cell type and time point are not known. The material sequenced was PBMCs or a T cell subset sorted from them (not recorded which). CDR3 sequence reads: CASSDRTVLYEQYV. CDR3 sequence (DNA): TGTGCCAGCAGTGACAGGACAGTTCTCTACGAGCAGTACGTC.